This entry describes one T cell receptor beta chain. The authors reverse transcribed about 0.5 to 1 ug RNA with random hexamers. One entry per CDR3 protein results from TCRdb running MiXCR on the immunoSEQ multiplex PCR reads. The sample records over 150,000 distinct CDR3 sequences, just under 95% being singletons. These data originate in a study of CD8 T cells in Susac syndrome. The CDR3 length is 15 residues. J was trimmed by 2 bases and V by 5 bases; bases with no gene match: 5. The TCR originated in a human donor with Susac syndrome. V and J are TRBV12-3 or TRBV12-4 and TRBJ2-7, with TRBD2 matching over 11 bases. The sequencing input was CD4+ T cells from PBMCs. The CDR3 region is CASSLRTSGPYEQYF. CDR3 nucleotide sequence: TGTGCCAGCAGTCTTCGGACTAGCGGGCCCTACGAGCAGTACTTC.